This entry describes one T cell receptor beta chain. The table came from immunoSEQ multiplex PCR; TCRdb's copy has only in-frame clones and leaves some out. This table holds 40,000 to 45,000 clones, roughly 80% found once. This specimen comes from a study of preoperative IRX-2 immunotherapy in early breast cancer. As for treatment: preoperative locoregional IRX-2 cytokine immunotherapy. Preoperative locoregional IRX-2 cytokine immunotherapy was tested in the phase Ib source study. The V gene end was trimmed by 3 bases and the J gene end by 0 bases; junction bases not matched to a gene: 7. CDR1 and CDR2 from the germline V gene are SGHRS and YFSETQ. The CDR3 runs to 16 residues.

The chain recombines TRBV5-1 with TRBJ1-2, with 8 bases matching TRBD1. This TCR came from a human donor with breast cancer. This specimen consisted of tumor tissue, obtained after IRX-2 immunotherapy. In DNA form, the CDR3 reads TGCGCCAGCAGCTGGGACGGACAGGGAGCTAACTATGGCTACACCTTC. Protein product: CASSWDGQGANYGYTF.